By proportion, the clone carrying this T cell receptor (beta chain) is large. Treatment was busulfan-fludarabine conditioning, a marrow graft, and cyclophosphamide on days +3 and +4. Germline V gives CDR1 SGHKS, CDR2 YYEKEE (reference sequence). CDR3 length: 15 residues. Trimming cost V 4 bases and J 7 bases; bases outside gene matches: 6. This sample was taken from a study of T cells after posttransplantation cyclophosphamide. This table comes from immunoSEQ multiplex PCR, and its TCRdb copy is limited to in-frame clones, with some not included. Observed in the sample are about 6,700 clones, none of them singletons.

The sequence was obtained from a male patient aged 30 to 40 who received an allogeneic stem cell transplant from an unrelated donor, was CMV-positive, and had acute and chronic GVHD. A share of the T cells may be of graft donor origin. Source: PBMCs, taken after an allogeneic stem cell transplant with post-transplant cyclophosphamide. This sequence joins TRBV5-5 and TRBJ1-5, with TRBD1 matching over 12 bases. The DNA for the CDR3 is TGTGCCAGCAGCGGAGGGACAGGGGGCGGGCAGCCCCAGCATTTT. Translating gives CASSGGTGGGQPQHF.